In its sample, the clone carrying this TCR beta chain was seen a few times. In TCRdb, the RT-PCR reads were re-called with MiXCR into one record per CDR3 protein. This sample has about 680,000 distinct CDR3 sequences; approximately 15% occur once, and the top ten carry roughly 3.9%. The germline CDR1 and CDR2 sequences are MDHEN and SYDVKM. The CDR3 consists of 14 residues. The V end lost 8 bases, the J end lost 3 bases, and 16 bases lay between the germline ends. Sequencing used memory CD4+ T cells from blood. J is TRBJ1-1 and V is TRBV28, with D maybe TRBD1 (6 bases). The sequence was collected from a female donor in good health, serving as a healthy control. CDR3 nucleotides: TGTGCCAGCCCTGGGGGCAGGGTCGACACTGAAGCTTTCTTT. Its protein is CASPGGRVDTEAFF. The whole variable domain, filled in from reference TRBV28 and TRBJ1-1, reads DVKVTQSSRYLVKRTGEKVFLECVQDMDHENMFWYRQDPGLGLRLIYFSYDVKMKEKGDIPEGYSVSREKKERFSLILESASTNQTSMYLCASPGGRVDTEAFFGQGTRLTVV.